The clone carrying this T cell receptor (beta chain) was counted ten times or more. TCRdb re-called the 5' RACE reads with MiXCR, one entry per CDR3 protein. This sample has 46,000 or so distinct CDR3 sequences; 22% occur once, and the top ten carry around 4.1%. Cells sorted as Tregs were CD4+, CD25+ and CD127-/low. Trimming removed 4 bases from V and 6 bases from J; junction bases left unmatched: 5. Germline lookup yields CDR1 SGDLS and CDR2 YYNGEE. The CDR3 spans 14 residues. This TCR was recovered from a female donor with breast cancer. Sequencing used Tregs sorted from a lymph node. V usage is TRBV9 and J usage is TRBJ1-5; 9 nucleotides align to TRBD1. The CDR3 sequence: CASSRQGVSQPQHF. CDR3 sequence (DNA): TGTGCCAGCAGCCGACAGGGGGTAAGTCAGCCCCAGCATTTT.